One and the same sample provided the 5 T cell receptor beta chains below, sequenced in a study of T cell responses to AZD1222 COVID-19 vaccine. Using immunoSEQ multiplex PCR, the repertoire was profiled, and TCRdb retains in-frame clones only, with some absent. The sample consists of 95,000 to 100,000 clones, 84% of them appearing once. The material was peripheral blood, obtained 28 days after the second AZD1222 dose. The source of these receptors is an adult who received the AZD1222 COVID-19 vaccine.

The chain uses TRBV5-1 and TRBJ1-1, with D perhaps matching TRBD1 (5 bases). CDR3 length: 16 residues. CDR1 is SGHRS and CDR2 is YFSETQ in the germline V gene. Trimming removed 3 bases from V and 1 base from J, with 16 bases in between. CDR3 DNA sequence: TGCGCCAGCAGCTATAGGGTCGGGGGAAAGAACACTGAAGCTTTCTTT. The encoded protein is CASSYRVGGKNTEAFF.

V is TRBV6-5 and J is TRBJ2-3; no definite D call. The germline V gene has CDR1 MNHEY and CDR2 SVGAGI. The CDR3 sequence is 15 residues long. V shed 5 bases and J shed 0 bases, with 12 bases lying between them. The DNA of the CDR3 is TGTGCCAGCAGTCTTAGAATATCTAGCACAGATACGCAGTATTTT. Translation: CASSLRISSTDTQYF.

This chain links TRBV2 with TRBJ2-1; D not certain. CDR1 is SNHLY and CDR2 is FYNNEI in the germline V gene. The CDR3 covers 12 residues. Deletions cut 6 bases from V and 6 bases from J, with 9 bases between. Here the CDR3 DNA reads TGTGCCAGCAGCCCGGGCGCCAATGAGCAGTTCTTC. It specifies CASSPGANEQFF.

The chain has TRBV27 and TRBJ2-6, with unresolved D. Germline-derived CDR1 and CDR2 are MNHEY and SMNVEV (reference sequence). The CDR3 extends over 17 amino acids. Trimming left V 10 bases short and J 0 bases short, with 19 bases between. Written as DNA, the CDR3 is TGTGCCACCTCTCGGTTGGCAGTTCGCTCTGGGGCCAACGTCCTGACTTTC. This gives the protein CATSRLAVRSGANVLTF.

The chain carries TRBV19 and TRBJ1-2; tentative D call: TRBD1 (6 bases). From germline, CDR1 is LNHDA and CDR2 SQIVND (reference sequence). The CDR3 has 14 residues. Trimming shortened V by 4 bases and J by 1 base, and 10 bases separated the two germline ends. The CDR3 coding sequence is TGTGCCAGTAGTACGGGACAATTTAACTATGGCTACACCTTC. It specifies CASSTGQFNYGYTF.